This entry describes one T cell receptor (beta chain). Its antigen is still unknown. Per-nucleotide qualities are absent, and no much larger clonotype sits a single base away. TCRbeta CDR3 regions were amplified from genomic DNA by means of the immunoSEQ Assay, a bias-controlled multiplex PCR. Under the source paper's analysis protocol: Within the assay, amplification of reference gene primers was used to estimate how many nucleated cells each sample contained. Sequence reads were collapsed and filtered to measure the absolute abundance of every unique TCRbeta CDR3 rearrangement. Productive Simpson clonality was computed per sample as the square root of Simpson's diversity index over productive rearrangements. Drawn from immuneACCESS, this table holds only the in-frame rearrangements with V and J called that TCRdb kept. Clones are partly lost; checked studies trace under half to an unresolved V gene and leave the rest unexplained. The V and J calls and the clone size are those of that table, but D and trimming were determined from the DNA. Here the sample has 300,000 to 500,000 clones; roughly 90% occur a single time. About 0.89% of the sample is taken by the ten largest.

These data are taken from a study of blood T cell repertoires in COVID-19 (dated by TCRdb to about 2020). Looking at the study overall: The collaborator samples originated in the United States, Italy and Spain and spanned the acute and convalescent phases of COVID-19. The prospective study material was composed of cDNA or gDNA derived from T cells, B-cell-depleted T cells, or PBMCs. The repertoires were released in a freely available public database intended as a resource for research on the immune response to SARS-CoV-2. HLA class I and class II types, where available, came from metadata supplied by the sample provider rather than from assay-based typing. Subjects who had been exposed to COVID-19, were actively infected with it, or had recovered from it provided the deeply sampled blood TCRbeta repertoires that made up the dataset. Nearly every sample came with metadata listing a de-identified subject ID, COVID-19 status, age in years and sex. Samples were obtained from the ongoing ImmuneRACE study (first 160 participants) and from 1,200 or so subjects provided by 6 global collaborators.

Enrolling through a virtual design, the prospective study's participants ranged in age from roughly 18 to 90 years and lived across 24 United States geographic areas. In the prospective study, participants were assigned to cohorts based on the clinical history participants reported in a screening survey and a study questionnaire. Each participant in the prospective study had whole blood, serum and a nasopharyngeal or oropharyngeal swab collected by mobile phlebotomists. Over an approximately 2-month period, participants in the prospective study had the option of providing additional blood draws and questionnaires. Before DNA extraction, blood samples from the prospective study were shipped at room temperature or frozen. From its cysteine to its phenylalanine, the CDR3 spans 16 amino acids. The read is trimmed to its CDR3 DNA, 48 bases read in frame from base 1. CDR1 and CDR2 were assigned from the germline V gene as SGHTA and FQGTGA. A distance of 20 bases separates the germline ends of V and J, which lose 2 bases and 7 bases respectively.

The full study reports these points: The quantity of clinical and demographic metadata differed by source and by participant and was supplied without curation.

The V gene is TRBV7-3 and the J gene is TRBJ1-1; TRBD1 is perhaps the D gene, given 5 matching bases. The sample was PBMCs or T cells enriched from blood (not recorded which). The TCR was taken from a woman in her thirties with acute COVID-19. DNA sequence: TGTGCCAGCAGCTTATTTCGCCCAGTGGGGGAGGGTGAAGCTTTCTTT. This is translated as CASSLFRPVGEGEAFF.